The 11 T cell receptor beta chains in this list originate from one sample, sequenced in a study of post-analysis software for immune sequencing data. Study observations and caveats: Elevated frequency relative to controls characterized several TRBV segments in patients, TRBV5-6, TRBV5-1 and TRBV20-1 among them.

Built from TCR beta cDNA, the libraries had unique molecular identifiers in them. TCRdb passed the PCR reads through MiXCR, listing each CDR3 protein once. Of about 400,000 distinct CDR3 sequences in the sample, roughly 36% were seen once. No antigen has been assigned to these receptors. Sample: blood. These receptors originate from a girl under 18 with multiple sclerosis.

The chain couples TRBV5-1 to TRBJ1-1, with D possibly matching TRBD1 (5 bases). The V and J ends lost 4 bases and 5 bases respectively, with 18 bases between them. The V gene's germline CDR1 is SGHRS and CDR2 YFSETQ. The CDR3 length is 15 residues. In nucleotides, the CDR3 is TGCGCCAGCAGCCCGTCGGGGCCGGGAGAGACTGAAGCTTTCTTT. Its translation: CASSPSGPGETEAFF. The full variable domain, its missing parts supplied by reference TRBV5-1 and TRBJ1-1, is KAGVTQTPRYLIKTRGQQVTLSCSPISGHRSVSWYQQTPGQGLQFLFEYFSETQRNKGNFPGRFSGRQFSNSRSEMNVSTLELGDSALYLCASSPSGPGETEAFFGQGTRLTVV.

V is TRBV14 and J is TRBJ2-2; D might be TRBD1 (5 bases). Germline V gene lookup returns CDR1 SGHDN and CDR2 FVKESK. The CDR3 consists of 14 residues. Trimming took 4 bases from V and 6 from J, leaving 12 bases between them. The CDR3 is CASSPRAGPGELFF. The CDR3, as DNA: TGTGCCAGCAGCCCCAGGGCAGGGCCCGGGGAGCTGTTTTTT.

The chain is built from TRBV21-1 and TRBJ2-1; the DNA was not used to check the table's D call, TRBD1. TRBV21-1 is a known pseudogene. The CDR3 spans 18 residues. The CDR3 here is CASSNEGTGVYLYNEQFF. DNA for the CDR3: TGTGCCAGCAGCAACGAAGGAACAGGAGTGTACCTCTACAATGAGCAGTTCTTC.

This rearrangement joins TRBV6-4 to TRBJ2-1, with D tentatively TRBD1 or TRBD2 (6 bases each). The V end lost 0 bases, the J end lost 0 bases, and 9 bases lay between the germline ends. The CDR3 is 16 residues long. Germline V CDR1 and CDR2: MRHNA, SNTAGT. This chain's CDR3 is CASSDSGGTSYNEQFF. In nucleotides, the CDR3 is TGTGCCAGCAGTGACTCAGGGGGGACCTCCTACAATGAGCAGTTCTTC.

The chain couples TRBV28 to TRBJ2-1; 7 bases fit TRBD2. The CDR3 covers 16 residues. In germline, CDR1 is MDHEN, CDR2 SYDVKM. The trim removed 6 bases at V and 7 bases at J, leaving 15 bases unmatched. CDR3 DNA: TGTGCCAGCAGCTCTCTCGGCGGGGGACCTGGGAATGAGCAGTTCTTC. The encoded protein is CASSSLGGGPGNEQFF.

The CDR3 is CASSSTAYEQYF. Written as DNA, the CDR3 is TGCGCCAGCAGCTCGACCGCCTACGAGCAGTACTTC. The gene calls are TRBV5-1 and TRBJ2-7; D call uncertain. Germline CDR1 reads SGHRS; CDR2 reads YFSETQ. CDR3 length equals 12 residues. Trimming removed 3 bases from V and 2 bases from J, with 6 bases in between.

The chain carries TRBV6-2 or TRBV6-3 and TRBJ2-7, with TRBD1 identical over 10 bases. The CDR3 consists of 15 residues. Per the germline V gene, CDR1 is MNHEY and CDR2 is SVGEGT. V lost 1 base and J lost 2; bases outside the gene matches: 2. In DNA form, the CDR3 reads TGTGCCAGCAGTTACTGGGACAGGGGCACCTACGAGCAGTACTTC. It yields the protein CASSYWDRGTYEQYF.

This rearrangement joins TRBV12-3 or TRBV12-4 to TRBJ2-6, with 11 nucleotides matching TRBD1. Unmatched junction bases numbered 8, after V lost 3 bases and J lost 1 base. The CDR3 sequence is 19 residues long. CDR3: CASSFSNGDRGSGANVLTF. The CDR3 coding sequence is TGTGCCAGCAGTTTCTCCAATGGGGACAGGGGGTCTGGGGCCAACGTCCTGACTTTC.

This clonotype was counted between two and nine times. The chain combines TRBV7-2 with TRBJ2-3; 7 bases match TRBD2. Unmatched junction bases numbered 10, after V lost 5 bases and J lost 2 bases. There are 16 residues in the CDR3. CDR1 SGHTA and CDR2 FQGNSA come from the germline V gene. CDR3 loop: CASSAHRGTNTDTQYF. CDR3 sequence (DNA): TGTGCCAGCAGCGCTCATCGGGGGACTAACACAGATACGCAGTATTTT.

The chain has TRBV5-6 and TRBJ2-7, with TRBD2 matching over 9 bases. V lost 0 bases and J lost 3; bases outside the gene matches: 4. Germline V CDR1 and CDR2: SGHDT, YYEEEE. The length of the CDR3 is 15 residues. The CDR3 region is CASSLEGLAFYEQYF. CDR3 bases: TGTGCCAGCAGCTTGGAGGGACTAGCATTCTACGAGCAGTACTTC.

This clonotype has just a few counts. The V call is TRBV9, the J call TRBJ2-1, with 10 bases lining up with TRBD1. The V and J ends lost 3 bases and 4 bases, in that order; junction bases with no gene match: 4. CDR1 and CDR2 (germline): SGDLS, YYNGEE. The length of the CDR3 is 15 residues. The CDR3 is CASSGDRGPYNEQFF. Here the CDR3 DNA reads TGTGCCAGCAGCGGCGACAGGGGGCCTTACAATGAGCAGTTCTTC.